This TCR beta chain is from a study of PD-1 blockade in classical Hodgkin lymphoma. V was cut by 2 bases and J by 6 bases, with 13 bases left in between. The length of the CDR3 is 14 residues. CDR1 is SEHNR and CDR2 is FQNEAQ in the germline V gene (reference sequence). Assay: immunoSEQ multiplex PCR; the TCRdb copy retains only in-frame clones and omits some. The data contain fewer than 25,000 clones, more than 90% of them singletons. Note on this clone: What it binds is not known.

Study findings and constraints: Relapsed/refractory patients reportedly had the lowest baseline TCR diversity, below newly diagnosed patients, who were below healthy donors. The authors have not defined what causes the repertoire differences, possibly disease activity or prior therapy.

Time point here: newly diagnosed, previously untreated cHL patient sample. The CD4+ T cells used were purified from thawed PBMCs through magnetic negative selection. It was PBMCs in newly diagnosed, untreated classical Hodgkin lymphoma that served as comparison. Sequenced: CD4+ T cells from blood. The chain couples TRBV7-9 to TRBJ1-1; D call uncertain. This TCR derives from a human donor with classical Hodgkin lymphoma. The CDR3 bases are TGTGCCAGCAGCTTATCCAGCTACCGGGCTGAAGCTTTCTTT. Its translation: CASSLSSYRAEAFF.